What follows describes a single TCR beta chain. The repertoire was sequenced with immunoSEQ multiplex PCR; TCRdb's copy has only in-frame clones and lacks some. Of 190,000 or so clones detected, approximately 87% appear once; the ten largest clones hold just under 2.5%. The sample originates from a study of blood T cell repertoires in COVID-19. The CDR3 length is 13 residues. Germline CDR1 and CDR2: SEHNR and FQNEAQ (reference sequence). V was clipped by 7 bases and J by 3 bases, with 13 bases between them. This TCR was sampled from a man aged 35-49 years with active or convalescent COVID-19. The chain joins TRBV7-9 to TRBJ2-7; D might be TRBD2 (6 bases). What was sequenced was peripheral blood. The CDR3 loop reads CASTIGGIYEQYF. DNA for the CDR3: TGTGCCAGCACCATTGGAGGGATCTACGAGCAGTACTTC.